A single sample gave rise to the 17 T cell receptor beta chains below, sequenced in a study of T cells expressing NK-cell markers. TCRdb re-called the 5' RACE reads and shows each CDR3 protein once, DNA omitted. The table for this sample gives about 370,000 distinct CDR3 sequences. Sequenced material: blood T cells: a sorted CD56 or NKG2C T cell subset, CD4+ or CD8+ T cells, or bulk PBMC T cells (not recorded which). The receptors stem from a woman in her forties or fifties in good health.

The chain recombines TRBV14 with TRBJ2-1; TCRdb indicates TRBD2, and absent DNA this call remains unverified. Germline-derived CDR1 and CDR2 are SGHDN and FVKESK. The CDR3 spans 16 residues. The CDR3 spells CASSQDAGVGWDEQFF.

CDR3 residues: CAAGDPLAKNIQYF. The J gene is TRBJ2-4, the V gene TRBV4-1; TCRdb reports TRBD1, a call that lacks DNA to check it against. Germline-derived CDR1 and CDR2 are MGHRA and YSYEKL. There are 14 residues in the CDR3.

J is TRBJ2-2 and V is TRBV4-1; TCRdb indicates TRBD1, and absent DNA this call remains unverified. CDR1 and CDR2 from the germline V gene are MGHRA and YSYEKL. The CDR3 spans 15 residues. This chain's CDR3 is CASSPDRSNAGELFF.

The chain links TRBV7-6 to TRBJ2-1; there is no DNA to check the TCRdb D call of TRBD2. Per the germline V gene, CDR1 is SGHVS and CDR2 is FNYEAQ. The length of the CDR3 is 14 residues. CDR3 residues: CASSKTSGNHEQFF. The full variable domain, its missing parts supplied by reference TRBV7-6 and TRBJ2-1, is GAGVSQSPRYKVTKRGQDVALRCDPISGHVSLYWYRQALGQGPEFLTYFNYEAQQDKSGLPNDRFSAERPEGSISTLTIQRTEQRDSAMYRCASSKTSGNHEQFFGPGTRLTVL.

This chain's CDR3 is CASSPRDGLWEQYF. This sequence joins TRBV9 and TRBJ2-7; TCRdb outputs TRBD2, but without DNA this stays unchecked. The CDR3 loop spans 14 amino acids. Germline CDR1 SGDLS, CDR2 YYNGEE.

The chain employs TRBV3-1 and TRBJ2-1; TCRdb lists TRBD1, though no DNA is available to test this call. Looked up from germline, CDR1 is LGHDT and CDR2 is YNNKEL (reference sequence). The CDR3 runs to 15 residues. This chain's CDR3 is CASSQGGRDYNEQFF.

The chain links TRBV12-3 or TRBV12-4 to TRBJ1-5. The CDR3 sequence is 15 residues long. This chain's CDR3 is CASTLGGGVGQPQHF.

This chain joins TRBV20-1 and TRBJ2-7. The CDR3 is 11 residues long. CDR1 DFQATT and CDR2 SNEGSKA come from the germline V gene (reference sequence). CDR3 residues: CSALHSYEQYF.

The rearrangement links TRBV5-1 to TRBJ2-1. The CDR3 loop spans 14 amino acids. Germline V lookup: CDR1 SGHRS, CDR2 YFSETQ. The chain's CDR3 is CASSWRSSYNEQFF.

The chain is built from TRBV27 and TRBJ1-4. Germline-derived CDR1 and CDR2 are MNHEY and SMNVEV (reference sequence). The CDR3 is 14 amino acids. This chain's CDR3 is CASSSGSLDEKLFF.

This chain joins TRBV12-3 or TRBV12-4 and TRBJ2-2; the TRBD1 assignment by TCRdb is unverifiable without DNA. The length of the CDR3 is 15 residues. The CDR3 protein is CASSLGGAFVGELFF.

J is TRBJ2-5 and V is TRBV9; TCRdb returns TRBD1, unconfirmable since there is no DNA. The CDR3 covers 13 residues. In germline, CDR1 is SGDLS, CDR2 YYNGEE. This CDR3 reads CASSVGVDETQYF. The variable domain in full, completed from reference TRBV9 and TRBJ2-5, reads DSGVTQTPKHLITATGQRVTLRCSPRSGDLSVYWYQQSLDQGLQFLIQYYNGEERAKGNILERFSAQQFPDLHSELNLSSLELGDSALYFCASSVGVDETQYFGPGTRLLVL.

The V gene is TRBV19, the J gene TRBJ2-1; with no DNA, the TCRdb D assignment of TRBD2 cannot be verified. This CDR3 is 15 amino acids long. Germline-derived CDR1 and CDR2 are LNHDA and SQIVND (reference sequence). The CDR3 region is CASSIPSGGYNEQFF.

This chain links TRBV20-1 with TRBJ2-3. The CDR3 has 16 residues. Looked up from germline, CDR1 is DFQATT and CDR2 is SNEGSKA (reference sequence). The CDR3 sequence: CSARDEKRLVTDTQYF.

The chain employs TRBV12-3 or TRBV12-4 and TRBJ2-4; TCRdb calls TRBD2, which cannot be checked without DNA. The CDR3 runs to 15 residues. The CDR3 here is CASSTKAGMVNIQYF.

V usage is TRBV12-3 or TRBV12-4 and J usage is TRBJ1-2; TCRdb's assignment of TRBD1 cannot be checked, as there is no DNA. CDR3 length: 13 residues. The CDR3 protein is CASSGTGSGGYTF.

The chain is built from TRBV2 and TRBJ2-1; the D gene TCRdb calls, TRBD2, cannot be checked with no DNA. Germline loops: CDR1 SNHLY, CDR2 FYNNEI. The length of the CDR3 is 15 residues. The CDR3 sequence is CASSKAQRVDNEQFF. Combining the CDR3 with reference TRBV2 and TRBJ2-1 gives the whole variable domain EPEVTQTPSHQVTQMGQEVILRCVPISNHLYFYWYRQILGQKVEFLVSFYNNEISEKSEIFDDQFSVERPDGSNFTLKIRSTKLEDSAMYFCASSKAQRVDNEQFFGPGTRLTVL.